The following is a T cell receptor (beta chain) sequence with its context. Its antigen is not known. TCRdb keeps only in-frame clones here, not all; method: immunoSEQ multiplex PCR. The sample records roughly 77,000 clones, around 90% being singletons. This entry belongs to a study of T cell responses to AZD1222 COVID-19 vaccine. Findings and caveats of the study: The number of AZD1222 recipients seropositive at baseline was only five or six.

CDR3 length equals 16 residues. The germline CDR1 and CDR2 sequences are GTSNPN and SVGIG (reference sequence). V lost 3 bases and J lost 0; bases outside the gene matches: 9. The material sequenced was peripheral blood, taken 28 days after the second AZD1222 dose. The sequence was obtained from an adult who received the AZD1222 COVID-19 vaccine. The chain links TRBV30 to TRBJ2-7; 9 nucleotides agree with TRBD1. The CDR3 DNA reads TGTGCCTGGAGCGATCCGGGACAGGGATACTCCTACGAGCAGTACTTC. It specifies CAWSDPGQGYSYEQYF.